The table lists the clone carrying this T cell receptor (beta chain) with a few counts. Its antigen is unknown. V lost 5 bases to trimming and J lost 2 bases, with 15 bases between them. The CDR3 length is 15 residues. Germline CDR1 and CDR2: SGHVS and FNYEAQ. The protocol was immunoSEQ multiplex PCR, while the TCRdb copy is restricted to in-frame clones and leaves out a portion. Here the sample spans 15,000 to 20,000 clones, about four fifths being singletons. This specimen belongs to a study of somatic mutations in cytotoxic T cells in rheumatoid arthritis. Overall study context: Patient blood was drawn as 30 ml EDTA; the draw came right after diagnosis and before any treatment. Whole-study findings and limits: The largest CD8+ clone made up over 20% of CD8+ cells in about an eighth of the 65 patients. Unlike healthy controls, rheumatoid arthritis patients had CD8+ clonality that increased with age. Slight TRBV07 underrepresentation in rheumatoid arthritis patients went unadjusted for multiple comparisons.

Sequencing was performed on CD8+ T cells sorted from blood. The J gene is TRBJ2-5, the V gene TRBV7-6; D may be TRBD1 (5 bases). The TCR comes from a woman in her forties or fifties with rheumatoid arthritis. The CDR3 DNA sequence: TGTGCCAGCAGCCAGGACATGGCCGCGCAAGAGACCCAGTACTTC. Translated: CASSQDMAAQETQYF.